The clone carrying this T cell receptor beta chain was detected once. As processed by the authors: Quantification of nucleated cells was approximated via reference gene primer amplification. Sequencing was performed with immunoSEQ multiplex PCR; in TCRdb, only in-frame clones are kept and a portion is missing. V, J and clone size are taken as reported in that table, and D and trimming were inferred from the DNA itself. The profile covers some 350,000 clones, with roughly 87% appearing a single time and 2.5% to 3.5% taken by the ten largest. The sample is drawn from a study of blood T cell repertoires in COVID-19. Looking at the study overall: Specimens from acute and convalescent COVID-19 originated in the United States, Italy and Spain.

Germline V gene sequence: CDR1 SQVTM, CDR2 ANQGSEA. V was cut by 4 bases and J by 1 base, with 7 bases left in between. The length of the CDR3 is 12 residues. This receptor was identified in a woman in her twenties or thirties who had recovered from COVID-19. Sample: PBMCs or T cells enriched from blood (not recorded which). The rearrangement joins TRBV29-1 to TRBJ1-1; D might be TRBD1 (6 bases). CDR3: CSVGTANTEAFF. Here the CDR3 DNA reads TGCAGCGTTGGGACAGCGAACACTGAAGCTTTCTTT.